This TCR beta chain was captured in a study of CD8 T cells in Susac syndrome. The V gene's germline CDR1 is SGHDT and CDR2 YYEEEE. The CDR3 is made up of 15 amino acids. The V gene lost 3 bases and the J gene lost 6 bases, with 15 bases spanning the gap. Random-hexamer reverse transcription was applied to about 0.5 to 1 ug RNA. Each CDR3 protein gets one entry after TCRdb re-called the immunoSEQ multiplex PCR reads with MiXCR. The sample lists under 200,000 distinct CDR3 sequences, around 96% occurring once. The origin of this receptor is a human donor with multiple sclerosis. Specimen: CD8+ T cells from PBMCs. The rearrangement links TRBV5-6 to TRBJ2-2; D remains unclear. The CDR3 region has the DNA TGTGCCAGCAGCTCCTCGGCCGGGTTCGCCGGGGAGCTGTTTTTT. Translating it yields CASSSSAGFAGELFF.